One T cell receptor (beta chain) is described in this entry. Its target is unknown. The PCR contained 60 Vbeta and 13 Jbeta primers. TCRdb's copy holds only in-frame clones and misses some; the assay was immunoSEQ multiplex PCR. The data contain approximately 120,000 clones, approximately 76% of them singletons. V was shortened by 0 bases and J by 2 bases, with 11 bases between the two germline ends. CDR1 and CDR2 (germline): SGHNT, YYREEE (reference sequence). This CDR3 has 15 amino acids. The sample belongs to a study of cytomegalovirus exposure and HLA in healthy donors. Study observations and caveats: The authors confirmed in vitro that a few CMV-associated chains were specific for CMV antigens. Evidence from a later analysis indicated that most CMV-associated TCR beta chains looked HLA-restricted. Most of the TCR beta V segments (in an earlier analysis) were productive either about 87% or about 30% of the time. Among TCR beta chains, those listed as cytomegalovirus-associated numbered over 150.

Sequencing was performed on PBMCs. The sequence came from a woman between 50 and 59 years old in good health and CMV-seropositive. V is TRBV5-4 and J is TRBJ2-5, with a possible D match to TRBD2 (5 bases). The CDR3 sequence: CASSLGGVGQETQYF. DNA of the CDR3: TGTGCCAGCAGCTTGGGGGGAGTCGGACAAGAGACCCAGTACTTC.